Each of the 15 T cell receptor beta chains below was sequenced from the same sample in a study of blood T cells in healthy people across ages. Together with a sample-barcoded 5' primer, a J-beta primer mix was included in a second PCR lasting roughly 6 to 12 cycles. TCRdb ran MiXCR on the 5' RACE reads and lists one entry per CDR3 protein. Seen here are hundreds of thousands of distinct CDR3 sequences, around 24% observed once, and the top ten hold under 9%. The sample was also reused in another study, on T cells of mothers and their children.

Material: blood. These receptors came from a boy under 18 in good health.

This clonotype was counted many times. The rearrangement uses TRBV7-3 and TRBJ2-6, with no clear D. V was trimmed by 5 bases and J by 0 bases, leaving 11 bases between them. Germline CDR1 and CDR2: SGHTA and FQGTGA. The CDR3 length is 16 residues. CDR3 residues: CASSPWNPSGANVLTF. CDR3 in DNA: TGTGCCAGCAGCCCTTGGAATCCCTCTGGGGCCAACGTCCTGACTTTC.

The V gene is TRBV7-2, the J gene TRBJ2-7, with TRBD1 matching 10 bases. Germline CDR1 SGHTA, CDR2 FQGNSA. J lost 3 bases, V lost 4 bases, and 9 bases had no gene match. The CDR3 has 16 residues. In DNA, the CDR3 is TGTGCCAGCAGCTCACAAAGGTGGGACAGGGGCTACGAGCAGTACTTC. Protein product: CASSSQRWDRGYEQYF.

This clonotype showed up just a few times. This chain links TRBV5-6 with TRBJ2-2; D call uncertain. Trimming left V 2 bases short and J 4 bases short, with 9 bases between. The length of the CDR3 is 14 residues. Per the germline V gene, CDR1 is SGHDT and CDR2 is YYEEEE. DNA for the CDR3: TGTGCCAGCAGCTTCGGGCCAAGCACCGGGGAGCTGTTTTTT. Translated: CASSFGPSTGELFF.

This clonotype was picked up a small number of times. The CDR3 DNA reads TGTGCCAGCAGTCTTACCCCTAGCACAGATACGCAGTATTTT. As protein: CASSLTPSTDTQYF. The chain employs TRBV12-3 or TRBV12-4 and TRBJ2-3; no reliable D call. The CDR3 spans 14 residues. Deletions cut 5 bases from V and 0 bases from J, with 9 bases between.

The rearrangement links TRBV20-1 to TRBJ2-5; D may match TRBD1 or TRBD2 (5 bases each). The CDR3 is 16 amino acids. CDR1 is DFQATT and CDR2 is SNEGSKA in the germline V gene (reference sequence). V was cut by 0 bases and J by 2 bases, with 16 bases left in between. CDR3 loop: CSAREPGQTTQETQYF. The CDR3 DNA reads TGCAGTGCTAGAGAACCGGGGCAGACGACTCAAGAGACCCAGTACTTC.

The CDR3 region has the DNA TGTGCCAGCAGCTCCCCGGTACAGGGGGCGAAATCACCCCTCCACTTT. Its translation is CASSSPVQGAKSPLHF. This chain joins TRBV7-9 and TRBJ1-6, with 9 bases aligning to TRBD1. Per germline, CDR1 SEHNR and CDR2 FQNEAQ (reference sequence). The CDR3 sequence is 16 residues long. The ends lost 4 bases at V and 10 bases at J; junction bases unmatched: 11. The full variable domain, its missing parts supplied by reference TRBV7-9 and TRBJ1-6, is DTGVSQNPRHKITKRGQNVTFRCDPISEHNRLYWYRQTLGQGPEFLTYFQNEAQLEKSRLLSDRFSAERPKGSFSTLEIQRTEQGDSAMYLCASSSPVQGAKSPLHFGNGTRLTVT.

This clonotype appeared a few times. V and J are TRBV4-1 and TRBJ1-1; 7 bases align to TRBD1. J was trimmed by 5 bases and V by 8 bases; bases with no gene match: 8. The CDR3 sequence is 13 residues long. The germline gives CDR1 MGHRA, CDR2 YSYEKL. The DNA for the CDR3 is TGCGCCAGCTCCGACAGGGAGTGGACTGAAGCTTTCTTT. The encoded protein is CASSDREWTEAFF.

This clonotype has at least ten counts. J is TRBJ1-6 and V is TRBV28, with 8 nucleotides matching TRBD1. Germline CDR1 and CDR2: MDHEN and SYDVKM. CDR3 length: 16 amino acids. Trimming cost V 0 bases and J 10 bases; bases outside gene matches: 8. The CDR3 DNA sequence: TGTGCCAGCAGTTTATGGCAGGGGGCGTCGGAATCACCCCTCCACTTT. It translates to CASSLWQGASESPLHF.

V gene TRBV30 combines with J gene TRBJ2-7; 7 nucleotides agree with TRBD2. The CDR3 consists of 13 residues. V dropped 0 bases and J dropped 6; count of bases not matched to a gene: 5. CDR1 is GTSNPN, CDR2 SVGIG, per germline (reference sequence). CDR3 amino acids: CAWSVSSGAEQYF. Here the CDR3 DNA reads TGTGCCTGGAGTGTTTCCAGCGGGGCCGAGCAGTACTTC.

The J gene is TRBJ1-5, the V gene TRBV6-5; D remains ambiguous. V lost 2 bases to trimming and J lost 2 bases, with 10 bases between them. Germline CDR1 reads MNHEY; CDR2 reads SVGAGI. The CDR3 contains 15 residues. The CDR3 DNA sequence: TGTGCCAGCAGTTACGAGGGAGGTCGCAATCAGCCCCAGCATTTT. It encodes CASSYEGGRNQPQHF.

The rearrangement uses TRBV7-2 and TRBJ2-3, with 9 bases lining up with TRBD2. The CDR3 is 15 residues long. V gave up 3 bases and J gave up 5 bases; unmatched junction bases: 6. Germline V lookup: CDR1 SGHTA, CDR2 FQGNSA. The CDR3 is CASSLQRGVVDTQYF. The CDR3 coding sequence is TGTGCCAGCAGCTTGCAGCGGGGGGTGGTAGATACGCAGTATTTT. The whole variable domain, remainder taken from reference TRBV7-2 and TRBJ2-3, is GAGVSQSPSNKVTEKGKDVELRCDPISGHTALYWYRQSLGQGLEFLIYFQGNSAPDKSGLPSDRFSAERTGGSVSTLTIQRTQQEDSAVYLCASSLQRGVVDTQYFGPGTRLTVL.

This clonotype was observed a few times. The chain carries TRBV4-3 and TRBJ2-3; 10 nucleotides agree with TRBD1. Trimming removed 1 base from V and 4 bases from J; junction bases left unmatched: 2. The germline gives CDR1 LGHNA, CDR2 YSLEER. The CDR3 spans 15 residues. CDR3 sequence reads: CASSQGQGAADTQYF. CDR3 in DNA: TGCGCCAGCAGCCAAGGACAGGGGGCCGCAGATACGCAGTATTTT.

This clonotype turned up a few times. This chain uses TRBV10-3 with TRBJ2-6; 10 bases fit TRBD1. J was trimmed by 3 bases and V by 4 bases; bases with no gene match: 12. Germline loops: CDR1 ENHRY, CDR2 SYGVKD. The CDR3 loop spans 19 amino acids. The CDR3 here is CAISVAGTGVVGGANVLTF. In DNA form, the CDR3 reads TGTGCCATCAGTGTTGCCGGGACAGGGGTTGTTGGTGGGGCCAACGTCCTGACTTTC.

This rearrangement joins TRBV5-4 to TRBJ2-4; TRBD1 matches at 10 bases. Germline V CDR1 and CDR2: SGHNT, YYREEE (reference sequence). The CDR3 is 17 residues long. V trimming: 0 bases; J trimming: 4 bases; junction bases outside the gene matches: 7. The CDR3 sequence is CASSLAGTGVGKNIQYF. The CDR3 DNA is TGTGCCAGCAGCTTGGCCGGGACAGGGGTTGGGAAAAACATTCAGTACTTC.

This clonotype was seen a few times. CDR3 sequence: CAISESFRDRGGSPLHF. CDR3 nucleotides: TGTGCCATCAGTGAATCTTTCCGGGACAGGGGTGGCTCACCCCTCCACTTT. This rearrangement joins TRBV10-3 to TRBJ1-6; 10 bases map to TRBD1. The CDR3 has 17 amino acids. The V and J ends lost 3 bases and 10 bases, in that order; junction bases with no gene match: 12. CDR1 is ENHRY, CDR2 SYGVKD, per germline.